This passage covers 2 T cell receptor beta chains from one sample sequenced in a study of beta chain features in type 1 diabetes. The investigators reverse transcribed all of the isolated RNA, so they sequenced expressed TCRB transcripts. Sequencing used immunoSEQ multiplex PCR; TCRdb keeps in-frame clones, though not all of them. The sample lists over 700,000 clones, 15% to 20% seen once, with about 0.02% in the top ten. Material for sequencing was naive CD4+ T cells from blood. These receptors originate from a woman aged 18-29 years in good health.

The J gene is TRBJ1-3, the V gene TRBV9; D remains unclear. Germline CDR1 and CDR2: SGDLS and YYNGEE. Trimming took off 1 base at V and 0 bases at J, with 14 bases between the two ends. CDR3 length: 17 residues. CDR3 residues: CASSVSGLRSSGNTIYF. In DNA form, the CDR3 reads TGTGCCAGCAGCGTATCAGGCCTCCGTAGCTCTGGAAACACCATATATTTT.

The chain links TRBV5-1 to TRBJ2-3; TRBD2 is a possible D gene (5 bases). V lost 3 bases and J 2 bases, leaving 16 bases between the germline ends. The CDR3 totals 16 residues. Germline values: CDR1 SGHRS, CDR2 YFSETQ. This CDR3 reads CASSSALASYTDTQYF. The CDR3 DNA reads as TGCGCCAGCAGCTCGGCATTAGCGAGCTACACAGATACGCAGTATTTT.